This T cell receptor (beta chain) was obtained from a study of patients and donors after allogeneic stem cell transplantation. TCRdb reprocessed the RT-PCR reads with MiXCR, giving one entry per CDR3 protein. This table has 390,000 or so distinct CDR3 sequences, roughly 16% appearing once. The germline gives CDR1 SGHRS, CDR2 YFSETQ. This CDR3 is 13 amino acids long. V was trimmed by 4 bases and J by 8 bases, leaving 13 bases between them. This chain links TRBV5-1 with TRBJ2-1, with no clear D. The source material was blood, either unsorted or a sorted T cell fraction (not recorded which). The source of this sequence is a human donor who was either an allogeneic HSCT recipient or a stem cell or donor lymphocyte infusion donor (not recorded which). It is not recorded whose cells these are; they may come from a transplant donor. The CDR3: CASSLTPSYEQFF. The CDR3 nucleotides are TGCGCCAGCAGCCTCACTCCCTCCTATGAGCAGTTCTTC.